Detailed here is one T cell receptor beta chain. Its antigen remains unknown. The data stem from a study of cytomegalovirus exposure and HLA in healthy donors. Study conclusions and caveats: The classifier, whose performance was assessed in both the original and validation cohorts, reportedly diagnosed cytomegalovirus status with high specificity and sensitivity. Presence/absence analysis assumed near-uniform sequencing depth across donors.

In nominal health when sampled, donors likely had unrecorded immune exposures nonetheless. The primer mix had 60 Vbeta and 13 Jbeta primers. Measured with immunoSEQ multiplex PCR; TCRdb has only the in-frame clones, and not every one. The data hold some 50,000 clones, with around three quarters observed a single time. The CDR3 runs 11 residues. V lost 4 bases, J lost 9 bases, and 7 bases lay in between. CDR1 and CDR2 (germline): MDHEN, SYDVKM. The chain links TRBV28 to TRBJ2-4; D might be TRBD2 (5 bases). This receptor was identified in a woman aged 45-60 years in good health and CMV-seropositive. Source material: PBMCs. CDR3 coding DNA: TGTGCCAGCAGTTCCGCGGGCATTCAGTACTTC. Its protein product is CASSSAGIQYF.